The T cell receptor beta chain described here comes from a study of OX40 agonist ivuxolimab in advanced cancers. Regarding the complete study: Ivuxolimab, which targeted the costimulatory receptor OX40 (CD134), was an agonistic, fully human IgG2 monoclonal antibody. Patients were allowed to have had prior anti-PD-1, anti-PD-L1 or anti-CTLA-4 therapy, and around 43% of the dose-escalation patients had been treated with checkpoint inhibitors. The paper reports the monotherapy dose-escalation portion (N ≈ 50 patients) of the phase I ivuxolimab trial. Partial responses occurred in three dose-escalation patients: two with cutaneous melanoma and one with hepatocellular carcinoma. Among the 50 to 55 dose-escalation patients, 19 had hepatocellular carcinoma, roughly 15 melanoma, 9 renal cell carcinoma and 9 head and neck cancer. A male proportion of roughly 80% and a mean age of about 60 years, ranging from roughly 23 to 80, were recorded for the dose-escalation cohort. Intravenous ivuxolimab was administered to patients every 2 weeks at six dose levels: 0.01, 0.1, 0.3, 1.5, 3 and 10 mg/kg. The purpose of peripheral TCRbeta sequencing was to test whether ivuxolimab changed TCR sequence diversity and led to clonal T-cell expansion.

Patients with autoimmune disease history or receiving systemic immunosuppression were excluded from the trial. Peripheral blood for TCR sequencing was drawn from every dose cohort at baseline, at cycle 4 day 1 and at cycle 7 day 1. Samples came from an open-label, multicenter, first-in-human phase I dose-escalation trial of ivuxolimab. Adults with locally advanced or metastatic melanoma, renal cell carcinoma, hepatocellular carcinoma or head and neck squamous cell carcinoma were enrolled in the trial. Before TCR sequencing, CD4+ T cells and CD8+ T cells were sorted from peripheral blood as separate populations. About this clone: The target of this receptor is not known. Base qualities are not at hand, and no much larger clone is one base apart.

Study-wide findings and limitations: At doses of 0.1 to 3.0 mg/kg, clonal expansion of both CD4+ and CD8+ T cells in blood was seen between baseline and week 6. In the 0.1-3.0 mg/kg groups, partial responders had among the lowest normalized peripheral clonal expansion, particularly in CD8+ T cells. Low levels of normalized T-cell clonal expansion were also seen in some patients who did not respond. Antigen specificity was not determined for the clonally expanded peripheral T cells. After ivuxolimab, CD8+ T cells had more expanded clones than CD4+ T cells on average.

To sequence the TCRbeta CDR3 region, genomic DNA was isolated from the sorted cells. The immunoSEQ Assay was used to sequence the TCRbeta CDR3 regions. The immuneACCESS repertoire file appears here via TCRdb, limited to in-frame rearrangements. These files lack a portion of the clones; in checked studies, under half of the deficit traces to unresolved V genes, and the cause of the others is not known. Here the sample has some 60,000 clones; around 90% occur a single time. Over 9.5% of the sample rests with the top ten. Sequences SGDLS (CDR1) and YYNGEE (CDR2) are obtained from the germline V gene. The germline V end is reduced by 4 bases and the J end by 7 bases; junction bases left unmatched: 7. The CDR3 holds 14 amino acids from the cysteine to the phenylalanine. The DNA shown is the 42-base CDR3, in frame from base 1.

Material: CD4+ or CD8+ T cells sorted from blood, obtained in a trial of the OX40 agonist ivuxolimab. The receptor's source is an adult with an advanced solid tumor such as melanoma, head and neck, liver or kidney cancer. The rearranged chain carries TRBV9 and TRBJ2-7; TRBD1 matches 11 bases in the middle. The CDR3 here reads CASSPGTGGLEQYF. The sequenced DNA is TGTGCCAGCAGCCCCGGGACAGGGGGTCTGGAGCAGTACTTC.